This T cell receptor (beta chain) was identified in a study of vaccination effects on CD4 cells after COVID-19. Background on the study: Participants got two doses of BNT162b2 or mRNA-1273 vaccine.

Profiling relied on immunoSEQ multiplex PCR, and the TCRdb table lists in-frame clones only, not all of them. The table includes about 63,000 clones, around three quarters detected once. Looked up from germline, CDR1 is SGHNT and CDR2 is YYREEE (reference sequence). V was clipped by 4 bases and J by 0 bases, with 14 bases between them. CDR3 length: 15 residues. On this clone itself: Its antigen is unidentified.

In the ViraFEST assay, antigen-specific CD4+ clonotypes were identified by expansion after peptide-pool stimulation. Subsequent to a culture period of around 10 days, CD4+ T cells were isolated. Prior SARS-CoV-2 infection was absent in the vaccine recipients, as shown by negative nucleocapsid antibodies. This sequence originates from a human donor who received a COVID-19 vaccine. The source was CD4+ T cells from PBMCs cultured with HCoV-OC43 spike peptides, collected before COVID-19 vaccination. As for subset: HCoV-OC43 spike overlapping peptide pool stimulation. The chain combines TRBV5-4 with TRBJ2-7; D is perhaps TRBD1 or TRBD2 (5 bases each). The CDR3 region has the DNA TGTGCCAGCAGCAAACCCGGGGCAAGCTCCTACGAGCAGTACGTC. This sequence encodes CASSKPGASSYEQYV.